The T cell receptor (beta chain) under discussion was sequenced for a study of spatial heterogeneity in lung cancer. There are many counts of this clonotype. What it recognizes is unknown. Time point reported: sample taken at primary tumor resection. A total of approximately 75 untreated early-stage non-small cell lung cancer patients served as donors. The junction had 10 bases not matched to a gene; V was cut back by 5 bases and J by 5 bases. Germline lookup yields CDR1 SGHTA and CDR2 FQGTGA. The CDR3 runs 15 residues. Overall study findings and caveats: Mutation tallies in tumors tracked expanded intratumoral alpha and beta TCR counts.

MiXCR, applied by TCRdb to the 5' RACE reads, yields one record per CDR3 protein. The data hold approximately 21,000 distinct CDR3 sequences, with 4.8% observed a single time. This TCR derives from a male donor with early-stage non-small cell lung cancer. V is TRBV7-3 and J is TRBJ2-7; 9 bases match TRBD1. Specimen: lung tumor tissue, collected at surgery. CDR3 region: CASSQGGTGSNEQYF. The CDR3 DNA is TGTGCCAGCAGCCAGGGGGGGACAGGGTCCAACGAGCAGTACTTC.